Presented here are 16 T cell receptor beta chains from one specimen sequenced in a study of cytomegalovirus exposure and HLA in healthy donors (dated by TCRdb to 2016 to 2017). Library generation was performed with the immunoSEQ multiplex PCR assay. For the multiplex PCR, a mixture combining 60 forward primers for TCR Vbeta segments and 13 reverse primers for TCR Jbeta segments was used. TCRdb holds this immuneACCESS table with in-frame rearrangements only. Some clones are missing; in checked studies, unresolved V genes explain under half, and the rest has no known cause. The sample has around 130,000 clones on record, about four fifths of them singletons. In total, the top ten clones hold roughly 5% of the sample. Sequencing was done on a sample of PBMCs. The receptor source for this set is a man younger than 45 in good health and CMV-seronegative.

The table lists this clone with a count of one. The chain joins TRBV21-1 to TRBJ1-1; no DNA check was done on the table's D call, TRBD1. TRBV21-1 is a documented pseudogene. The CDR3 is made up of 15 amino acids. CDR3 sequence (DNA): TGTGCCAGCAGCAAAGGGACCAGGGGTATCACTGAAGCTTTCTTT. Translating gives CASSKGTRGITEAFF.

The V gene is TRBV29-1, the J gene TRBJ2-1; a weak D match, TRBD1 (6 bases). The CDR3 extends over 10 amino acids. CDR1 and CDR2 from the germline V gene are SQVTM and ANQGSEA. The V end lost 7 bases, the J end lost 10 bases, and 11 bases lay between the germline ends. The CDR3 DNA is TGCAGCGCCTACGGGACAGAGCAGTTCTTC. It codes for CSAYGTEQFF.

The table lists this clone with a few counts. CDR3 sequence: CASSIIGRSATNEKLFF. The CDR3 coding sequence is TGTGCCAGTAGTATCATTGGCAGATCTGCAACTAATGAAAAACTGTTTTTT. The V and J genes are TRBV19 and TRBJ1-4; unclear D gene. Germline V gives CDR1 LNHDA, CDR2 SQIVND (reference sequence). The CDR3 runs 17 residues. The V end was cut by 3 bases, the J end by 0 bases, with 14 bases between.

V gene TRBV6-1 combines with J gene TRBJ2-7, with 14 positions matching TRBD2. The germline gives CDR1 MNHNS, CDR2 SASEGT. V dropped 2 bases and J dropped 0; count of bases not matched to a gene: 6. The CDR3 has 18 residues. This CDR3 reads CASSERGLAGVSSYEQYF. For the CDR3, the DNA is TGTGCCAGCAGTGAAAGGGGACTAGCGGGGGTAAGCTCCTACGAGCAGTACTTC.

The J gene is TRBJ2-7, the V gene TRBV6-5; 7 bases are a match to TRBD2. The CDR3 consists of 14 residues. J was trimmed by 4 bases and V by 5 bases; bases with no gene match: 8. Germline V gene lookup returns CDR1 MNHEY and CDR2 SVGAGI. CDR3 sequence: CASSGTGEGYEQYF. The CDR3 DNA sequence: TGTGCCAGCAGTGGGACTGGGGAGGGTTACGAGCAGTACTTC.

This clone was observed a few times. The chain carries TRBV28 and TRBJ1-5; TRBD1 matches 8 bases. V was clipped by 6 bases and J by 5 bases; unmatched bases: 6. In germline, CDR1 is MDHEN, CDR2 SYDVKM. The CDR3 has 14 residues. CDR3 amino acids: CASRFTGGYQPQHF. Here the CDR3 DNA reads TGTGCCAGCAGATTTACAGGGGGATATCAGCCCCAGCATTTT.

This chain connects TRBV18 to TRBJ2-1, with 9 bases aligning to TRBD1. V lost 2 bases, J lost 2 bases, and 10 bases stayed unmatched. The germline V gene encodes CDR1 KGHSH and CDR2 LQKENI. CDR3 length: 18 amino acids. Here the CDR3 DNA reads TGTGCCAGCTCACCATCCAGGACAGGGGCCTTGACCTACAATGAGCAGTTCTTC. Translated, it gives CASSPSRTGALTYNEQFF.

The gene calls are TRBV7-8 and TRBJ1-5; TRBD1 might be the D (5 bases). V lost 0 bases and J lost 2, with 8 bases in between. The length of the CDR3 is 15 residues. CDR1 SGHVS and CDR2 FQNEAQ come from the germline V gene. This CDR3 is CASSLAGTRNQPQHF. The CDR3 DNA reads as TGTGCCAGCAGCTTAGCGGGGACTCGCAATCAGCCCCAGCATTTT.

J is TRBJ2-7 and V is TRBV18, with D maybe TRBD2 (5 bases). The CDR3 runs 13 residues. The germline CDR1 and CDR2 sequences are KGHSH and LQKENI. Trimming removed 3 bases at V and 4 bases at J, with 10 bases between. In nucleotides, the CDR3 is TGTGCCAGCTCACCTTTTGGAGGTTACGAGCAGTACTTC. It codes for CASSPFGGYEQYF.

The chain recombines TRBV6-1 with TRBJ2-1; possibly TRBD2 for D (6 bases). The CDR3 totals 15 residues. The V gene's germline CDR1 is MNHNS and CDR2 SASEGT. Trimming pared 5 bases from V and 2 bases from J, leaving 13 bases between. In DNA form, the CDR3 reads TGTGCCAGCAGTACACACGGGAGCGCCTACAATGAGCAGTTCTTC. Residues: CASSTHGSAYNEQFF.

The chain links TRBV4-3 to TRBJ2-5, with 12 bases matching TRBD2. The CDR3 extends over 16 amino acids. J gave up 2 bases and V 3 bases, and 4 bases lay outside the gene matches. The germline V gene has CDR1 LGHNA and CDR2 YSLEER. The CDR3 region is CASSQGTSGLQETQYF. The CDR3 DNA follows: TGCGCCAGCAGCCAGGGGACTAGCGGGCTACAAGAGACCCAGTACTTC.

The chain uses TRBV2 and TRBJ1-4; 8 nucleotides line up with TRBD1. With V trimmed by 6 bases and J by 7 bases, 7 bases remained unmatched. CDR1 SNHLY and CDR2 FYNNEI come from the germline V gene. The CDR3 is made up of 14 amino acids. CDR3 protein: CASRIRGLSEKLFF. Written as DNA, the CDR3 is TGTGCCAGCAGGATCAGGGGGCTTAGTGAAAAACTGTTTTTT.

V gene TRBV7-9 combines with J gene TRBJ1-1; D remains unclear. The CDR3 covers 13 residues. Looked up from germline, CDR1 is SEHNR and CDR2 is FQNEAQ (reference sequence). V was clipped by 5 bases and J by 6 bases, with 13 bases between them. CDR3: CASSIGEPAEAFF. In nucleotides, the CDR3 is TGTGCCAGCAGCATCGGGGAGCCGGCTGAAGCTTTCTTT.

This clone was seen ten or more times. The chain has TRBV19 and TRBJ2-1, with 7 bases identical to TRBD1. The CDR3 is 14 residues long. Germline assignment: CDR1 LNHDA and CDR2 SQIVND (reference sequence). J was trimmed by 3 bases and V by 7 bases; bases with no gene match: 6. CDR3 nucleotide sequence: TGTGCCAGTATAGGACAGGAAAACTACAATGAGCAGTTCTTC. Its translation is CASIGQENYNEQFF. The full variable domain, completed using reference TRBV19 and TRBJ2-1, is DGGITQSPKYLFRKEGQNVTLSCEQNLNHDAMYWYRQDPGQGLRLIYYSQIVNDFQKGDIAEGYSVSREKKESFPLTVTSAQKNPTAFYLCASIGQENYNEQFFGPGTRLTVL.

V gene TRBV20-1 combines with J gene TRBJ2-1; 7 bases match TRBD2. With V trimmed by 5 bases and J by 14 bases, 6 bases remained unmatched. Per germline, CDR1 DFQATT and CDR2 SNEGSKA (reference sequence). This CDR3 has 10 residues. The CDR3 spells CSAGGDRKFF. The CDR3, as DNA: TGCAGTGCTGGGGGGGATAGGAAGTTCTTC.

In DNA, the CDR3 is TGCGCCAGCAGCCAAAGCAGGGGGATGAACACTGAAGCTTTCTTT. Protein: CASSQSRGMNTEAFF. The chain couples TRBV4-1 to TRBJ1-1; 7 nucleotides match TRBD1. Germline V CDR1 and CDR2: MGHRA, YSYEKL. The CDR3 consists of 15 residues. Trimming at V came to 2 bases and at J to 0 bases, leaving 3 bases not matched to a gene.